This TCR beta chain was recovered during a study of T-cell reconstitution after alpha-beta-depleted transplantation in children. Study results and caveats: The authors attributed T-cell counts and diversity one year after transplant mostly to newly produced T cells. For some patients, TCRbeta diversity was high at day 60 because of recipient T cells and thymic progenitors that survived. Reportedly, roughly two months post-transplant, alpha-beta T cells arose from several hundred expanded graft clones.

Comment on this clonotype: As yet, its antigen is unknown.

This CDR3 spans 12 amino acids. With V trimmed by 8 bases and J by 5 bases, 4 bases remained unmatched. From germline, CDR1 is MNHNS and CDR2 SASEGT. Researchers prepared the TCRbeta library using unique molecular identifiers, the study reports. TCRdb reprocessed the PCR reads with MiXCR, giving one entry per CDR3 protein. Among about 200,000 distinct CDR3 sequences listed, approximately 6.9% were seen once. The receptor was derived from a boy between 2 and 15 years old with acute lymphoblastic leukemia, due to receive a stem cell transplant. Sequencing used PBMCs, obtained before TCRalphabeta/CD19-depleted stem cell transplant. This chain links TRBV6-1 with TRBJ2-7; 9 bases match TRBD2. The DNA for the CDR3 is TGTGCCAGCGGTAGCGGGGGCCACGAGCAGTACTTC. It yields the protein CASGSGGHEQYF.